The 31 T cell receptor beta chains presented below share a single source sample, sequenced in a study of cytomegalovirus exposure and HLA in healthy donors. With 60 Vbeta and 13 Jbeta primers, the PCR was carried out. TCRdb keeps only in-frame clones here, not all; method: immunoSEQ multiplex PCR. The sample lists about 150,000 clones; approximately 79% were seen once. Sequencing was carried out using PBMCs. These receptors were obtained from a male donor in good health and CMV-seronegative.

V and J are TRBV6-1 and TRBJ1-2; the match to TRBD1 covers 8 bases. Per the germline V gene, CDR1 is MNHNS and CDR2 is SASEGT. After removal of 7 bases from V and 3 bases from J, the junction contained 10 bases not matched to a gene. The length of the CDR3 is 15 residues. The CDR3 coding sequence is TGTGCCAGCAACCGACAGGGGACCCCATACTATGGCTACACCTTC. This codes for CASNRQGTPYYGYTF.

The chain is built from TRBV20-1 and TRBJ1-1, with a weak D call TRBD1 (6 bases). Germline V gene data show CDR1 as DFQATT and CDR2 as SNEGSKA (reference sequence). V shed 5 bases and J shed 4 bases, with 8 bases lying between them. CDR3 length equals 11 residues. CDR3: CSASGATEAFF. Here the CDR3 DNA reads TGCAGTGCTTCAGGGGCCACTGAAGCTTTCTTT.

The CDR3 bases are TGTGCCAGCACCTCTAGCGGGGGTTACAATGAGCAGTTCTTC. Protein product: CASTSSGGYNEQFF. The chain employs TRBV7-9 and TRBJ2-1; TRBD2 aligns across 10 bases. Germline CDR1 reads SEHNR; CDR2 reads FQNEAQ (reference sequence). V shed 7 bases, J shed 4 bases, and the junction held 4 bases outside the gene matches. This CDR3 has 14 amino acids.

The V call is TRBV7-2, the J call TRBJ1-2; TRBD1 aligns across 10 bases. Germline V gene lookup returns CDR1 SGHTA and CDR2 FQGNSA. The CDR3 spans 17 residues. V trimming: 0 bases; J trimming: 6 bases; junction bases outside the gene matches: 10. The CDR3 region is CASSLAIATGGEDGYTF. CDR3 DNA sequence: TGTGCCAGCAGCTTAGCTATTGCGACAGGGGGCGAGGATGGCTACACCTTC. The full variable domain, with the rest looked up from reference TRBV7-2 and TRBJ1-2, is GAGVSQSPSNKVTEKGKDVELRCDPISGHTALYWYRQSLGQGLEFLIYFQGNSAPDKSGLPSDRFSAERTGGSVSTLTIQRTQQEDSAVYLCASSLAIATGGEDGYTFGSGTRLTVV.

The chain recombines TRBV4-3 with TRBJ2-3; 8 positions agree with TRBD2. There are 19 residues in the CDR3. The V gene end was trimmed by 0 bases and the J gene end by 0 bases; junction bases not matched to a gene: 11. Germline lookup yields CDR1 LGHNA and CDR2 YSLEER. The CDR3 region is CASSQDSPHLAGSTDTQYF. DNA for the CDR3: TGCGCCAGCAGCCAAGATTCCCCCCACCTAGCGGGTAGCACAGATACGCAGTATTTT.

J is TRBJ2-1 and V is TRBV4-3; 13 bases map to TRBD2. The germline gives CDR1 LGHNA, CDR2 YSLEER. This CDR3 comprises 15 residues. V trimming: 5 bases; J trimming: 7 bases; junction bases outside the gene matches: 5. The CDR3 DNA is TGCGCCAGCAGCACTACTAGCGGGGGGGGTAATGAGCAGTTCTTC. Protein sequence: CASSTTSGGGNEQFF.

In its sample, this clone was seen a few times. J is TRBJ1-1 and V is TRBV4-3; 7 bases are a match to TRBD1. This CDR3 is built from 16 residues. V was clipped by 1 base and J by 6 bases; unmatched bases: 11. CDR1 LGHNA and CDR2 YSLEER come from the germline V gene. CDR3 DNA sequence: TGCGCCAGCAGCCAAGGAATAACAGGGGCAGTCGCTGAAGCTTTCTTT. Translation: CASSQGITGAVAEAFF.

The chain has TRBV4-1 and TRBJ2-7, with 8 bases identical to TRBD1. The CDR3 consists of 15 residues. The V and J ends lost 1 base and 1 base, in that order; junction bases with no gene match: 3. The germline V gene has CDR1 MGHRA and CDR2 YSYEKL. The CDR3: CASSQGTGPSYEQYF. CDR3 in DNA: TGCGCCAGCAGCCAAGGGACAGGGCCTTCCTACGAGCAGTACTTC.

The chain is built from TRBV27 and TRBJ2-3, with 11 bases that match TRBD2. Germline CDR1 reads MNHEY; CDR2 reads SMNVEV (reference sequence). V trimming: 5 bases; J trimming: 2 bases; junction bases outside the gene matches: 3. CDR3 length equals 15 residues. CDR3 sequence: CASSALAGDTDTQYF. In DNA, the CDR3 is TGTGCCAGCAGTGCACTAGCGGGAGACACAGATACGCAGTATTTT.

V and J are TRBV6-1 and TRBJ2-5; a possible D gene is TRBD2 (6 bases). Trimming took off 6 bases at V and 1 base at J, with 12 bases between the two ends. CDR1 MNHNS and CDR2 SASEGT come from the germline V gene. This CDR3 is built from 14 residues. CDR3 amino acids: CASSLTSIQETQYF. CDR3 DNA: TGTGCCAGCAGCCTCACTAGCATCCAAGAGACCCAGTACTTC.

This clone has only one observation. The rearrangement links TRBV7-2 to TRBJ2-1, with TRBD2 matching over 14 bases. The germline V gene encodes CDR1 SGHTA and CDR2 FQGNSA. The CDR3 loop spans 15 amino acids. The trim removed 7 bases at V and 3 bases at J, leaving 2 bases unmatched. The CDR3 coding sequence is TGTGCCAGCACCGGGACTAGCGGGAGCTACAATGAGCAGTTCTTC. Amino acids: CASTGTSGSYNEQFF.

The V call is TRBV12-5, the J call TRBJ2-7; no reliable D call. The V gene lost 0 bases and the J gene lost 0 bases, with 3 bases spanning the gap. Germline V gives CDR1 LGHNT, CDR2 FRNRAP. The CDR3 totals 13 residues. The CDR3 DNA reads TGTGCTAGTGGTTTGGTCAACTCCTACGAGCAGTACTTC. Its protein product is CASGLVNSYEQYF.

The V and J genes are TRBV7-2 and TRBJ2-1; weak D call: TRBD1 (6 bases). Per germline, CDR1 SGHTA and CDR2 FQGNSA. The ends were cut back, 7 bases at V and 7 bases at J, with 11 bases in the middle. The CDR3 runs 12 residues. The CDR3 coding sequence is TGTGCCAGCACCCTAACAGGGAATGAGCAGTTCTTC. Translating it yields CASTLTGNEQFF.

A few counts support this clone. The chain is built from TRBV7-9 and TRBJ2-3; 7 bases map to TRBD2. Germline values: CDR1 SEHNR, CDR2 FQNEAQ (reference sequence). This CDR3 contains 15 residues. The J segment lost 2 bases and the V segment lost 1 base, leaving 3 bases of the junction unmatched. The chain's CDR3 is CASSLVGGNTDTQYF. Here the CDR3 DNA reads TGTGCCAGCAGCTTAGTGGGGGGGAACACAGATACGCAGTATTTT. Using reference TRBV7-9 and TRBJ2-3 for the parts outside the CDR3, the full variable domain is DTGVSQNPRHKITKRGQNVTFRCDPISEHNRLYWYRQTLGQGPEFLTYFQNEAQLEKSRLLSDRFSAERPKGSFSTLEIQRTEQGDSAMYLCASSLVGGNTDTQYFGPGTRLTVL.

This chain uses TRBV6-5 with TRBJ2-2; 7 positions agree with TRBD2. Per germline, CDR1 MNHEY and CDR2 SVGAGI. This CDR3 is built from 14 residues. Losses at the gene ends were 5 bases for V and 4 bases for J; bases not matched to a gene: 4. CDR3 loop: CASSDGGGTGELFF. CDR3 coding DNA: TGTGCCAGCAGTGATGGGGGGGGCACCGGGGAGCTGTTTTTT.

J is TRBJ2-3 and V is TRBV28; D may be TRBD2 (5 bases). This CDR3 is 13 amino acids long. V lost 7 bases, J lost 5 bases, and 13 bases lay in between. Germline CDR1 is MDHEN and CDR2 is SYDVKM. DNA for the CDR3: TGTGCCAGCACAAACAGACTACTAGATACGCAGTATTTT. Its translation: CASTNRLLDTQYF.

This clone was recorded a few times. The chain recombines TRBV29-1 with TRBJ1-2; D might be TRBD1 (5 bases). CDR1 and CDR2 from the germline V gene are SQVTM and ANQGSEA. This CDR3 spans 13 amino acids. Trimming removed 3 bases from V and 0 bases from J, with 8 bases in between. CDR3 amino acids: CSVDPRANYGYTF. The DNA for the CDR3 is TGCAGCGTTGATCCCAGGGCTAACTATGGCTACACCTTC.

The chain recombines TRBV2 with TRBJ2-2, with D maybe TRBD1 (6 bases). V gave up 1 base and J gave up 4 bases, with 10 bases separating them. The germline gives CDR1 SNHLY, CDR2 FYNNEI. This CDR3 comprises 15 residues. The CDR3 region is CASSEEGVGTGELFF. CDR3 DNA sequence: TGTGCCAGCAGTGAAGAGGGGGTGGGCACCGGGGAGCTGTTTTTT.

The chain joins TRBV7-9 to TRBJ1-1; 8 bases fit TRBD1. V was clipped by 6 bases and J by 0 bases; unmatched bases: 9. This CDR3 has 16 residues. CDR1 is SEHNR, CDR2 FQNEAQ, per germline (reference sequence). Here the CDR3 reads CASSITGGRMNTEAFF. The CDR3 DNA reads as TGTGCCAGCAGTATAACAGGGGGGAGGATGAACACTGAAGCTTTCTTT.

This clone was seen only a few times. The gene calls are TRBV6-5 and TRBJ2-7; D is undetermined. The CDR3 has 11 amino acids. V lost 5 bases, J lost 4 bases, and 6 bases lay in between. Germline V gives CDR1 MNHEY, CDR2 SVGAGI. For the CDR3, the DNA is TGTGCCAGCAGTGCTAAATACGAGCAGTACTTC. It encodes CASSAKYEQYF.

V and J are TRBV11-3 and TRBJ2-2, with D tentatively TRBD1 (6 bases). The CDR3 is made up of 13 amino acids. The V gene lost 5 bases and the J gene lost 6 bases, with 10 bases spanning the gap. The germline V gene has CDR1 SGHNT and CDR2 YENEEA. In DNA, the CDR3 is TGTGCCAGCAGCACACAGGGATCCGGGGAGCTGTTTTTT. Protein sequence: CASSTQGSGELFF.

This clone was picked up a small number of times. CDR3 coding DNA: TGTGCCAGCAGTTTTTCTAGCGGGAGTCTCCCCGAGCAGTACTTC. It translates to CASSFSSGSLPEQYF. This rearrangement joins TRBV27 to TRBJ2-7; 10 bases line up with TRBD2. The CDR3 extends over 15 amino acids. Looked up from germline, CDR1 is MNHEY and CDR2 is SMNVEV (reference sequence). V was pared by 3 bases and J by 6 bases, with 8 bases of the junction left unmatched.

The V and J genes are TRBV12-5 and TRBJ2-3; D ambiguous. This CDR3 comprises 15 residues. Germline CDR1 and CDR2: LGHNT and FRNRAP. The V end lost 0 bases, the J end lost 4 bases, and 11 bases lay between the germline ends. The CDR3 nucleotides are TGTGCTAGTGGTTTGGTACCTAGTTTCCCAGATACGCAGTATTTT. This translates into CASGLVPSFPDTQYF.

V and J are TRBV7-9 and TRBJ2-3, with TRBD2 matching over 12 bases. Germline loops: CDR1 SEHNR, CDR2 FQNEAQ (reference sequence). The CDR3 is 18 amino acids. V was pared by 6 bases and J by 5 bases, with 15 bases of the junction left unmatched. The CDR3 region is CASSAYSGLAGSRDTQYF. The CDR3 DNA sequence: TGTGCCAGCAGTGCTTACTCGGGACTAGCGGGTAGTCGAGATACGCAGTATTTT. Using reference TRBV7-9 and TRBJ2-3 for the parts outside the CDR3, the full variable domain is DTGVSQNPRHKITKRGQNVTFRCDPISEHNRLYWYRQTLGQGPEFLTYFQNEAQLEKSRLLSDRFSAERPKGSFSTLEIQRTEQGDSAMYLCASSAYSGLAGSRDTQYFGPGTRLTVL.

V and J are TRBV27 and TRBJ2-7, with D perhaps TRBD2 (5 bases). CDR1 MNHEY and CDR2 SMNVEV come from the germline V gene (reference sequence). V dropped 8 bases and J dropped 2 bases, with 13 bases sitting between them. The CDR3 totals 13 residues. The CDR3 coding sequence is TGTGCCAGCTCCGAAGGGCGGGCCTACGAGCAGTACTTC. Translation: CASSEGRAYEQYF.

This chain connects TRBV5-1 to TRBJ2-5; TRBD2 matches 15 bases. There are 16 residues in the CDR3. CDR1 SGHRS and CDR2 YFSETQ come from the germline V gene. V lost 1 base to trimming and J lost 3 bases; unmatched junction nucleotides: 1. CDR3 region: CASSLRTSGGEETQYF. CDR3 nucleotides: TGCGCCAGCAGCTTGCGGACTAGCGGGGGGGAAGAGACCCAGTACTTC.

This rearrangement joins TRBV7-8 to TRBJ2-2; D is possibly TRBD1 (5 bases). V lost 1 base to trimming and J lost 6 bases, with 12 bases between them. Germline CDR1 reads SGHVS; CDR2 reads FQNEAQ. The CDR3 totals 15 residues. The CDR3 region has the DNA TGTGCCAGCAGCTTAGATCCAGGGTTCTCCGGGGAGCTGTTTTTT. Its translation: CASSLDPGFSGELFF. Using reference TRBV7-8 and TRBJ2-2 for the parts outside the CDR3, the full variable domain is GAGVSQSPRYKVAKRGQDVALRCDPISGHVSLFWYQQALGQGPEFLTYFQNEAQLDKSGLPSDRFFAERPEGSVSTLKIQRTQQEDSAVYLCASSLDPGFSGELFFGEGSRLTVL.

The rearrangement links TRBV6-1 to TRBJ2-3, with D possibly matching TRBD1 (5 bases). The CDR3 contains 15 residues. V shed 0 bases and J shed 1 base, with 8 bases lying between them. Germline loops: CDR1 MNHNS, CDR2 SASEGT. Here the CDR3 reads CASSEALGGTDTQYF. DNA of the CDR3: TGTGCCAGCAGTGAAGCGCTAGGGGGCACAGATACGCAGTATTTT.

The rearrangement uses TRBV30 and TRBJ1-5; D not certain. Trimming pared 0 bases from V and 10 bases from J, leaving 10 bases between. Germline CDR1 reads GTSNPN; CDR2 reads SVGIG (reference sequence). The CDR3 length is 12 residues. This chain's CDR3 is CAWSVGSGPQHF. Here the CDR3 DNA reads TGTGCCTGGAGTGTAGGGAGCGGTCCCCAGCATTTT.

CDR3 in DNA: TGCGCTAGCGGGGGGAATAGGGCAGATACGCAGTATTTT. Encoded protein: CASGGNRADTQYF. The chain carries TRBV5-1 and TRBJ2-3, with TRBD2 identical over 10 bases. The CDR3 runs 13 residues. The germline CDR1 and CDR2 sequences are SGHRS and YFSETQ.

The chain combines TRBV5-4 with TRBJ2-7, with 10 bases identical to TRBD2. This CDR3 has 14 amino acids. V lost 4 bases, J lost 5 bases, and 6 bases stayed unmatched. Germline values: CDR1 SGHNT, CDR2 YYREEE (reference sequence). The CDR3 DNA reads TGTGCCAGCAGCCCGAGCGGGAGGGCCGACGAGCAGTACTTC. Amino acid sequence: CASSPSGRADEQYF. The variable domain in full, with the rest retrieved from reference TRBV5-4 and TRBJ2-7, is ETGVTQSPTHLIKTRGQQVTLRCSSQSGHNTVSWYQQALGQGPQFIFQYYREEENGRGNFPPRFSGLQFPNYSSELNVNALELDDSALYLCASSPSGRADEQYFGPGTRLTVT.